This section outlines one TCR beta chain sequence together with its context. This CDR3 has 14 amino acids. Trimming took 6 bases from V and 2 from J; bases not matched to a gene: 5. CDR1 SQVTM and CDR2 ANQGSEA come from the germline V gene. The sample is drawn from a study of T cell changes during pregnancy in multiple sclerosis. The assay was immunoSEQ multiplex PCR, and TCRdb's table has in-frame clones only and misses some. The table includes more than 55,000 clones, approximately 91% detected once. The chain combines TRBV29-1 with TRBJ2-2, with 8 bases matching TRBD2. The specimen comprised peripheral blood, sampled in the second trimester of pregnancy. The receptor comes from a female donor with multiple sclerosis, enrolled in a pregnancy study. CDR3 sequence reads: CSVQSGRNTGELFF. The CDR3 coding sequence is TGCAGCGTCCAAAGCGGGAGAAACACCGGGGAGCTGTTTTTT.